These 8 T cell receptor beta chains were all obtained from the same sample, sequenced in a study of Tregs in tolerant kidney transplant recipients. Using immunoSEQ multiplex PCR, the repertoire was profiled, and TCRdb retains in-frame clones only, with some absent. The table shows some 240,000 clones, with approximately 83% occurring only once. Sequencing was performed on CD4+ T cells from blood. The source of these receptors is a human donor in good health.

This rearrangement joins TRBV6-1 to TRBJ1-4; D gene uncertain. This CDR3 has 13 amino acids. V lost 0 bases to trimming and J lost 5 bases, with 4 bases between them. Germline V gene lookup returns CDR1 MNHNS and CDR2 SASEGT. CDR3 region: CASSEAQNEKLFF. The CDR3, as DNA: TGTGCCAGCAGTGAAGCCCAGAATGAAAAACTGTTTTTT.

This clone has just a few counts. The chain is built from TRBV6-5 and TRBJ2-7, with TRBD1 matching over 10 bases. The germline CDR1 and CDR2 sequences are MNHEY and SVGAGI. V shed 2 bases and J 4 bases; nucleotides not matched to a gene: 2. This CDR3 has 14 residues. The CDR3 loop reads CASSYRDRGYEQYF. CDR3 in DNA: TGTGCCAGCAGTTACCGGGACAGGGGTTACGAGCAGTACTTC.

This clone was counted a single time. The V call is TRBV14, the J call TRBJ2-5; D possibly uses TRBD1 or TRBD2 (5 bases each). Germline V gene sequence: CDR1 SGHDN, CDR2 FVKESK. The CDR3 runs 12 residues. V lost 4 bases, J lost 7 bases, and 10 bases lay in between. The CDR3 nucleotides read TGTGCCAGCAGCCTCATTGGGGGGACCCAGTACTTC. This encodes CASSLIGGTQYF.

CDR3 amino acids: CASSPQGGQGGYEQYF. The CDR3 nucleotides read TGTGCCAGCTCTCCTCAGGGGGGCCAGGGTGGCTACGAGCAGTACTTC. The chain carries TRBV18 and TRBJ2-7, with a weak D call TRBD1 (7 bases). Germline CDR1 KGHSH, CDR2 LQKENI. The CDR3 contains 16 residues. Trimming removed 6 bases at V and 3 bases at J, with 21 bases between.

The chain has TRBV15 and TRBJ2-7; 9 bases match TRBD1. The CDR3 has 16 residues. V was clipped by 0 bases and J by 1 base; unmatched bases: 4. Germline CDR1 is LNHNV and CDR2 is YYDKDF (reference sequence). The CDR3 protein is CATSRDAGQGSYEQYF. CDR3 nucleotide sequence: TGTGCCACCAGCAGAGATGCGGGACAGGGTTCCTACGAGCAGTACTTC.

The chain links TRBV2 to TRBJ1-1, with unresolved D. Trimming left V 7 bases short and J 0 bases short, with 9 bases between. Germline-derived CDR1 and CDR2 are SNHLY and FYNNEI. This CDR3 region has 13 residues. The CDR3 coding sequence is TGTGCCAGCACGCGGGGTATGAACACTGAAGCTTTCTTT. Its protein product is CASTRGMNTEAFF.

The chain joins TRBV5-1 to TRBJ2-7; TRBD2 agrees at 9 bases. The CDR3 is 14 amino acids. Trimming at V came to 4 bases and at J to 5 bases, leaving 7 bases not matched to a gene. CDR1 is SGHRS, CDR2 YFSETQ, per germline. CDR3 residues: CASSPSGEGNEQYF. The DNA for the CDR3 is TGCGCCAGCAGCCCTAGCGGGGAAGGAAACGAGCAGTACTTC.

This clone came up a few times. This chain uses TRBV7-9 with TRBJ2-6, with D maybe TRBD1 (5 bases). Germline V gene data show CDR1 as SEHNR and CDR2 as FQNEAQ (reference sequence). Trimming shortened V by 4 bases and J by 4 bases, and 11 bases separated the two germline ends. The CDR3 sequence is 15 residues long. The CDR3 coding sequence is TGTGCCAGCAGCTCCCGACAGATGGGGGCCAACGTCCTGACTTTC. This sequence encodes CASSSRQMGANVLTF.